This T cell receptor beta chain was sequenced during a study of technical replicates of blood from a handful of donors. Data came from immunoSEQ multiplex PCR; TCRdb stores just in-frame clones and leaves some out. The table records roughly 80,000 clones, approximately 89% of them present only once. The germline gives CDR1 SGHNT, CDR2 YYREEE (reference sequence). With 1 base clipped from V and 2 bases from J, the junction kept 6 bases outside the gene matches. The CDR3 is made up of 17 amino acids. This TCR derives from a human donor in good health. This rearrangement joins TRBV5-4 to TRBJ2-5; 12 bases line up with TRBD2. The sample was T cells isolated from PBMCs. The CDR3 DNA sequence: TGTGCCAGCAGCTTGTTAGGGACTAGCGGGCTACAAGAGACCCAGTACTTC. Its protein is CASSLLGTSGLQETQYF.